This passage covers 28 T cell receptor beta chains from one sample sequenced in a study of identical twins. One entry per CDR3 protein, called by TCRdb with MiXCR from the 5' RACE reads. The data contain hundreds of thousands of distinct CDR3 sequences, 15% to 20% of them singletons. The sample was also reused in another study, on T cells expressing NK-cell markers.

The sample consisted of PBMCs. The source of these receptors is a woman under 30 in good health.

The DNA of the CDR3 is TGTGCCAGCAGCCCAATAACCCCAAGTGGCTACACCTTC. Its protein is CASSPITPSGYTF. The chain links TRBV7-8 to TRBJ1-2; D uncertain. This CDR3 comprises 13 residues. Trimming removed 5 bases from V and 7 bases from J, with 14 bases in between. Germline V CDR1 and CDR2: SGHVS, FQNEAQ. Full variable domain (missing parts from reference TRBV7-8 and TRBJ1-2): GAGVSQSPRYKVAKRGQDVALRCDPISGHVSLFWYQQALGQGPEFLTYFQNEAQLDKSGLPSDRFFAERPEGSVSTLKIQRTQQEDSAVYLCASSPITPSGYTFGSGTRLTVV.

This clonotype showed up many times. The V and J genes are TRBV20-1 and TRBJ2-7; D uncertain. V lost 6 bases to trimming and J lost 0 bases, with 21 bases between them. The germline CDR1 and CDR2 sequences are DFQATT and SNEGSKA (reference sequence). The CDR3 is made up of 16 amino acids. In DNA, the CDR3 is TGCAGTGCGCGGCCCCTCGCCCGAATCAGCTCCTACGAGCAGTACTTC. Translated, it gives CSARPLARISSYEQYF.

This rearrangement joins TRBV6-2 or TRBV6-3 to TRBJ2-1, with D perhaps matching TRBD2 (5 bases). V was cut by 5 bases and J by 5 bases, with 22 bases left in between. The CDR3 consists of 17 residues. Germline lookup yields CDR1 MNHEY and CDR2 SVGEGT. This CDR3 is CASSPIQELGLDNEQFF. As DNA, the CDR3 is TGTGCCAGCAGTCCAATACAAGAACTAGGTCTAGACAATGAGCAGTTCTTC.

V and J are TRBV12-3 or TRBV12-4 and TRBJ2-3; D perhaps matches TRBD2 (5 bases). The CDR3 has 10 amino acids. Trimming stripped 8 bases from V and 8 bases from J, with 8 bases between. CDR3 bases: TGTGCCAGCCGTCGGGGTACGCAGTATTTT. Its protein is CASRRGTQYF.

This chain connects TRBV10-3 to TRBJ2-5; D is perhaps TRBD2 (6 bases). The CDR3 covers 16 residues. Germline loops: CDR1 ENHRY, CDR2 SYGVKD. V gave up 3 bases and J gave up 1 base, with 15 bases separating them. Written as DNA, the CDR3 is TGTGCCATCAGTGAACCGTGGACCGGGGGCCAAGAGACCCAGTACTTC. Its protein is CAISEPWTGGQETQYF.

This clonotype has more than one count but fewer than ten. The rearrangement joins TRBV6-1 to TRBJ2-5, with D tentatively TRBD1 or TRBD2 (5 bases each). The germline gives CDR1 MNHNS, CDR2 SASEGT. The V gene lost 10 bases and the J gene lost 4 bases, with 16 bases spanning the gap. This CDR3 comprises 13 residues. As DNA, the CDR3 is TGTGCCACCCGAGTGGGGGTGGGAGAGACCCAGTACTTC. It is translated as CATRVGVGETQYF.

In this sample, this clonotype turned up a few times. The genes are TRBV20-1 and TRBJ2-7; TRBD1 matches 7 bases. This CDR3 comprises 12 residues. The V and J ends lost 5 bases and 5 bases, in that order; junction bases with no gene match: 6. The germline CDR1 and CDR2 sequences are DFQATT and SNEGSKA (reference sequence). The CDR3 loop reads CSAGRTGDEQYF. CDR3 nucleotides: TGCAGTGCTGGCCGAACAGGGGACGAGCAGTACTTC.

This clonotype was seen a few times. The CDR3 DNA follows: TGCAGTGCTAGAGATTCGAGGACAGGGGACAACGAGCAGTACTTC. It specifies CSARDSRTGDNEQYF. The V gene is TRBV20-1, the J gene TRBJ2-7; TRBD1 aligns across 9 bases. CDR1 DFQATT and CDR2 SNEGSKA come from the germline V gene (reference sequence). This CDR3 has 15 residues. V lost 0 bases and J lost 5; bases outside the gene matches: 8.

This chain links TRBV5-1 with TRBJ2-7; D might be TRBD1 (6 bases). V dropped 2 bases and J dropped 5 bases, with 11 bases sitting between them. The germline V gene has CDR1 SGHRS and CDR2 YFSETQ. This CDR3 comprises 13 residues. CDR3 region: CASSLEGDHEQYF. The CDR3 DNA reads as TGCGCCAGCAGCTTAGAGGGGGACCACGAGCAGTACTTC. Looking up the rest from reference TRBV5-1 and TRBJ2-7 gives the full variable domain: KAGVTQTPRYLIKTRGQQVTLSCSPISGHRSVSWYQQTPGQGLQFLFEYFSETQRNKGNFPGRFSGRQFSNSRSEMNVSTLELGDSALYLCASSLEGDHEQYFGPGTRLTVT.

This clonotype was detected ten times or more. The V and J genes are TRBV11-3 and TRBJ2-1; the match to TRBD2 covers 11 bases. Looked up from germline, CDR1 is SGHNT and CDR2 is YENEEA. This CDR3 is built from 16 residues. J lost 10 bases, V lost 3 bases, and 11 bases had no gene match. The CDR3 DNA reads TGTGCCAGCAGCTTCGGTTTTAGCGGGGGGGCGGGGGAGCAGTTCTTC. Amino acid sequence: CASSFGFSGGAGEQFF.

This clonotype turned up a few times. V gene TRBV10-3 combines with J gene TRBJ2-1; no reliable D call. CDR1 ENHRY and CDR2 SYGVKD come from the germline V gene. The ends were cut back, 6 bases at V and 6 bases at J, with 9 bases in the middle. The CDR3 consists of 12 residues. CDR3 in amino acids: CAISDLVNEQFF. The CDR3 DNA reads as TGTGCCATCAGCGATCTTGTCAATGAGCAGTTCTTC.

This clonotype has a handful of counts. V is TRBV7-9 and J is TRBJ2-1; 12 bases line up with TRBD2. This CDR3 is built from 17 residues. Germline loops: CDR1 SEHNR, CDR2 FQNEAQ (reference sequence). With 5 bases clipped from V and 2 bases from J, the junction kept 7 bases outside the gene matches. CDR3 sequence (DNA): TGTGCCAGCAGCCAAGCCAGGACTAGCGGGACCTACAATGAGCAGTTCTTC. This translates into CASSQARTSGTYNEQFF.

This chain links TRBV6-1 with TRBJ2-7, with D hard to call. Between the trimmed V and J ends, which lost 7 bases and 0 bases, there was a span of 16 bases. CDR1 and CDR2 (germline): MNHNS, SASEGT. The CDR3 runs 15 residues. The CDR3 DNA follows: TGTGCCAGCAAATCGGATAGGTCCAGCTCCTACGAGCAGTACTTC. Amino acid sequence: CASKSDRSSSYEQYF.

The V gene is TRBV29-1, the J gene TRBJ1-1; the D gene is possibly TRBD1 (6 bases). Germline V CDR1 and CDR2: SQVTM, ANQGSEA. The length of the CDR3 is 13 residues. Trimming stripped 6 bases from V and 1 base from J, with 12 bases between. CDR3 in amino acids: CSVNRARNTEAFF. The CDR3 DNA is TGCAGCGTCAACAGGGCCCGGAACACTGAAGCTTTCTTT.

The chain links TRBV9 to TRBJ2-5; 7 nucleotides match TRBD1. With 4 bases clipped from V and 2 bases from J, the junction kept 11 bases outside the gene matches. The CDR3 is 16 amino acids. CDR1 and CDR2 (germline): SGDLS, YYNGEE. The CDR3 DNA follows: TGTGCCAGCAGCCCGGGGAACAGGGGACGGCAAGAGACCCAGTACTTC. Amino acid sequence: CASSPGNRGRQETQYF.

This clonotype has more than one count but fewer than ten. The rearrangement joins TRBV4-1 to TRBJ1-4; no clear D gene. The CDR3 is 15 residues long. The germline gives CDR1 MGHRA, CDR2 YSYEKL. The V gene lost 1 base and the J gene lost 5 bases, with 11 bases spanning the gap. The DNA of the CDR3 is TGCGCCAGCAGCCAAGTTTTGGGATCCAATGAAAAACTGTTTTTT. Translating it yields CASSQVLGSNEKLFF.

V and J are TRBV20-1 and TRBJ2-3, with a weak D call TRBD1 (5 bases). V lost 5 bases, J lost 5 bases, and 11 bases lay in between. This CDR3 is 12 amino acids long. Germline assignment: CDR1 DFQATT and CDR2 SNEGSKA (reference sequence). The CDR3 reads CSASGARDTQYF. CDR3 sequence (DNA): TGCAGTGCTTCTGGGGCCCGAGATACGCAGTATTTT.

This chain uses TRBV5-1 with TRBJ2-1; TRBD2 aligns across 11 bases. The germline gives CDR1 SGHRS, CDR2 YFSETQ. The CDR3 is 16 residues long. The ends lost 1 base at V and 12 bases at J; junction bases unmatched: 12. The DNA of the CDR3 is TGCGCCAGCAGCTTGCACGTTAGCGGGGGGGCCGGCATGCAGTTCTTC. Amino acids: CASSLHVSGGAGMQFF.

In this sample, this clonotype turned up many times. A read error is possible here, since a much larger clone lies one base away. The CDR3 region is CASSSQGTQYF. CDR3 nucleotide sequence: TGTGCCAGCAGCTCTCAAGGGACCCAGTACTTC. The chain joins TRBV7-2 to TRBJ2-5, with D uncertain. The CDR3 consists of 11 residues. CDR1 and CDR2 (germline): SGHTA, FQGNSA. The full variable domain, rest sourced from reference TRBV7-2 and TRBJ2-5, is GAGVSQSPSNKVTEKGKDVELRCDPISGHTALYWYRQSLGQGLEFLIYFQGNSAPDKSGLPSDRFSAERTGGSVSTLTIQRTQQEDSAVYLCASSSQGTQYFGPGTRLLVL.

This chain joins TRBV9 and TRBJ2-2; 7 bases map to TRBD2. CDR1 and CDR2 from the germline V gene are SGDLS and YYNGEE. Losses at the gene ends were 4 bases for V and 6 bases for J; bases not matched to a gene: 6. The CDR3 has 14 amino acids. CDR3 coding DNA: TGTGCCAGCAGCATCGGACTAGACCCCGGGGAGCTGTTTTTT. It translates to CASSIGLDPGELFF.

This clonotype occurred a few times. This chain connects TRBV6-5 to TRBJ2-7, with 8 bases matching TRBD1. V gave up 8 bases and J gave up 5 bases; unmatched junction bases: 5. From germline, CDR1 is MNHEY and CDR2 SVGAGI. The CDR3 contains 12 residues. The CDR3 sequence: CASEDRVHEQYF. The CDR3 bases are TGTGCCAGCGAGGACAGGGTCCACGAGCAGTACTTC.

The genes are TRBV9 and TRBJ1-1, with D tentatively TRBD1 (6 bases). Per the germline V gene, CDR1 is SGDLS and CDR2 is YYNGEE. V was shortened by 0 bases and J by 4 bases, with 16 bases between the two germline ends. The length of the CDR3 is 16 residues. CDR3 sequence (DNA): TGTGCCAGCAGCGTAGTTCCCTTGGGGGCGGGCACTGAAGCTTTCTTT. Amino acid sequence: CASSVVPLGAGTEAFF. The variable domain in full, completed from reference TRBV9 and TRBJ1-1, reads DSGVTQTPKHLITATGQRVTLRCSPRSGDLSVYWYQQSLDQGLQFLIQYYNGEERAKGNILERFSAQQFPDLHSELNLSSLELGDSALYFCASSVVPLGAGTEAFFGQGTRLTVV.

This clonotype appeared a few times. The chain uses TRBV10-3 and TRBJ2-3, with D hard to call. This CDR3 contains 13 residues. The V gene lost 4 bases and the J gene lost 3 bases, with 8 bases spanning the gap. From germline, CDR1 is ENHRY and CDR2 SYGVKD. The DNA for the CDR3 is TGTGCCATCAGTGGGGAAGGGACAGATACGCAGTATTTT. Amino acid sequence: CAISGEGTDTQYF.

In its sample, this clonotype was seen a few times. The chain carries TRBV7-2 and TRBJ2-3, with D possibly matching TRBD1 (5 bases). Germline loops: CDR1 SGHTA, CDR2 FQGNSA. This CDR3 has 13 amino acids. Trimming removed 8 bases at V and 0 bases at J, with 9 bases between. CDR3: CASGAPSTDTQYF. Written as DNA, the CDR3 is TGTGCCAGCGGGGCCCCGAGCACAGATACGCAGTATTTT.

This clonotype was counted at least ten times. The rearrangement uses TRBV5-1 and TRBJ1-3, with D possibly being TRBD1 (5 bases). This CDR3 spans 17 amino acids. Germline V gene data show CDR1 as SGHRS and CDR2 as YFSETQ. Between the trimmed V and J ends, which lost 3 bases and 4 bases, there was a span of 20 bases. The CDR3 protein is CASSSGSGPTPGNTIYF. CDR3 DNA sequence: TGCGCCAGCAGCTCGGGCTCGGGGCCTACCCCAGGAAACACCATATATTTT.

The chain joins TRBV10-3 to TRBJ2-5, with TRBD1 as a possible D gene (6 bases). CDR1 ENHRY and CDR2 SYGVKD come from the germline V gene. The CDR3 totals 17 residues. V was shortened by 0 bases and J by 4 bases, with 18 bases between the two germline ends. The chain's CDR3 is CAISESGAGLRGETQYF. The CDR3, as DNA: TGTGCCATCAGTGAGTCGGGGGCAGGCCTTCGCGGAGAGACCCAGTACTTC.

The table lists this clonotype with a few counts. The V and J genes are TRBV12-3 or TRBV12-4 and TRBJ1-2; D uncertain. V lost 3 bases, J lost 6 bases, and 8 bases lay in between. The CDR3 is made up of 12 amino acids. This chain's CDR3 is CASSFGRHGYTF. CDR3 nucleotide sequence: TGTGCCAGCAGTTTCGGCAGACATGGCTACACCTTC.

This chain connects TRBV12-3 or TRBV12-4 to TRBJ2-7; TRBD2 matches at 13 bases. The CDR3 spans 16 residues. V lost 4 bases to trimming and J lost 4 bases; unmatched junction nucleotides: 7. DNA of the CDR3: TGTGCCAGCAGTTCAAGACTAGCGGGGGGCGGATACGAGCAGTACTTC. Protein sequence: CASSSRLAGGGYEQYF.